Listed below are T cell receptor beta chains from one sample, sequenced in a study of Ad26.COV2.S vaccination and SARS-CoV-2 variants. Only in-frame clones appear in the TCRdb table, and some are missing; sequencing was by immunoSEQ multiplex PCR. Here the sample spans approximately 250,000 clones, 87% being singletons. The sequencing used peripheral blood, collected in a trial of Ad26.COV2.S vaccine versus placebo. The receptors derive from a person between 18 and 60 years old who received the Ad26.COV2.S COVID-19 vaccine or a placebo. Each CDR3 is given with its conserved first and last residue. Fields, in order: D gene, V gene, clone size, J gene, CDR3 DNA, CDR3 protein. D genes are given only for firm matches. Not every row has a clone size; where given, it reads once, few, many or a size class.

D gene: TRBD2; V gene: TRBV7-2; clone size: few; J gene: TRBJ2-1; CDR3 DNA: TGTGCCAGCAGGCCTGGGGAGCGGGGCCGCCATGAGCAGTTCTTC; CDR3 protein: CASRPGERGRHEQFF
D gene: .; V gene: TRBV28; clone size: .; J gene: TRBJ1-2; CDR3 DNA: TGTGCCAGCAGTTTATTTGGACACTATGGCTACACCTTC; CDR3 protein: CASSLFGHYGYTF
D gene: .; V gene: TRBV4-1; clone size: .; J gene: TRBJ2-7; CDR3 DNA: TGCGCCAGCAGCCAACCCGACAGGGAAGCGGGCGAGCAGTACTTC; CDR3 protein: CASSQPDREAGEQYF
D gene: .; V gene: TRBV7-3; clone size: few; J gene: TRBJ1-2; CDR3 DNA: TGTGCCAGCAGCCCAGACTCGGCTTCTGGCTACACCTTC; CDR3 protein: CASSPDSASGYTF
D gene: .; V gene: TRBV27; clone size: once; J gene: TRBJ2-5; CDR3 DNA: TGTGCCAGCAGTTTATCCAGTGCCCAGGGGAGAGGGCCGTATCGGACCCAGTACTTC; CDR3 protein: CASSLSSAQGRGPYRTQYF
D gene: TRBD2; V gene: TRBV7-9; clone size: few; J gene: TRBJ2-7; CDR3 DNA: TGTGCCAGCAGCTTAGAGAGCGGGGGGTTCCCGTACGAGCAGTACTTC; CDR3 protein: CASSLESGGFPYEQYF
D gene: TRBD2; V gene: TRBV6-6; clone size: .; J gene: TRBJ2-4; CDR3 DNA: TGTGCCAGCAGTTACGAACTAGCGGGAGCCAAAAACATTCAGTACTTC; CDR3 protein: CASSYELAGAKNIQYF
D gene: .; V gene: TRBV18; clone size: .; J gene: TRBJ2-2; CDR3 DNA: TGTGCCAGCTCAGGGACGAACACCGGGGAGCTGTTTTTT; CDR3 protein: CASSGTNTGELFF
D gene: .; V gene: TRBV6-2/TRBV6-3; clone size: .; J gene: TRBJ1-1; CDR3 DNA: TGTGCCAGCAGTTTCCTACAGATGAACACTGAAGCTTTCTTT; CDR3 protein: CASSFLQMNTEAFF
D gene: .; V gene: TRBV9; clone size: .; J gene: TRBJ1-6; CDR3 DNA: TGTGCCAGCAGCGCCTCAATGGGGGGTTCTAATTCACCCCTCCACTTT; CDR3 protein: CASSASMGGSNSPLHF
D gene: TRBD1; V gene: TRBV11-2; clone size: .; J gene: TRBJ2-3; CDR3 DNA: TGTGCCAGCAGCCCGAAGACAGGGGGCGTCCCAGATACGCAGTATTTT; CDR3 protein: CASSPKTGGVPDTQYF
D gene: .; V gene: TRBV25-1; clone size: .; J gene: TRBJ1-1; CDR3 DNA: TGTGCCAGCAGTGAATATGACAGCCTCATGAACACTGAAGCTTTCTTT; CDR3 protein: CASSEYDSLMNTEAFF
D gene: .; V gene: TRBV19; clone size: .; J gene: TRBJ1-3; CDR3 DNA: TGTGCCAGTAGTATCTTGACAGGCGGAGCTGGAAACACCATATATTTT; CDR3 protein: CASSILTGGAGNTIYF
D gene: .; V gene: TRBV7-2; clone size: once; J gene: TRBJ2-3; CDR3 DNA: TGTGCCAGCGGTCCGGCAGGGCACACAGATACGCAGTATTTT; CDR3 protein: CASGPAGHTDTQYF
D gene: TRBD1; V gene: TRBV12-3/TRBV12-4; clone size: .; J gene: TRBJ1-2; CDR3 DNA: TGTGCCAGCAGTGCACAGGGGTACTATGGCTACACCTTC; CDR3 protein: CASSAQGYYGYTF
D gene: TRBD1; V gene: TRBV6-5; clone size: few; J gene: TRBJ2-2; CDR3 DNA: TGTGCCAGCAGGCCGACAGGGGCCCCCCGGGAGCTGTTTTTT; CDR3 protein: CASRPTGAPRELFF
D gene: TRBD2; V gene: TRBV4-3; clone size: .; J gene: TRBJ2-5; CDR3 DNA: TGCGCCAGCAGCCCCTATTTGACTAGCGGGTGGGAGACCCAGTACTTC; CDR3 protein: CASSPYLTSGWETQYF
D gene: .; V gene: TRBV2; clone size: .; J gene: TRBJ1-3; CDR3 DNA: TGTGCCAGCAGTGAAGTGGGGGGGAACACCATATATTTT; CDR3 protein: CASSEVGGNTIYF
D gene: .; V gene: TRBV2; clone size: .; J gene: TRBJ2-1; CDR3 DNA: TGTGCCAGCAGTGAACACAGCAATGAGCAGTTCTTC; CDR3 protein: CASSEHSNEQFF
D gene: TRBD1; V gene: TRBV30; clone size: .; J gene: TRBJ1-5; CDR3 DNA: TGTGCCTGGAGCGAGGGACAGGGCCTAGGGCAGCCCCAGCATTTT; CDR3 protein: CAWSEGQGLGQPQHF
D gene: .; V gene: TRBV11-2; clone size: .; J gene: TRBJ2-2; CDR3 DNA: TGTGCCAGCAGTCTTGGGACGTGGGACAAGAACACCGGGGAGCTGTTTTTT; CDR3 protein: CASSLGTWDKNTGELFF
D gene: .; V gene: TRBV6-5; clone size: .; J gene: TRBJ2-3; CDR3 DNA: TGTGCCAGCAGTCGCGGCGGGGCTGGCACAGATACGCAGTATTTT; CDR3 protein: CASSRGGAGTDTQYF
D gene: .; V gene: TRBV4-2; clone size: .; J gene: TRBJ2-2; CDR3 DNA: TGTGCCAGCAGCCAAGATAAGAGCAGGGCCGGGGAGCTGTTTTTT; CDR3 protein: CASSQDKSRAGELFF
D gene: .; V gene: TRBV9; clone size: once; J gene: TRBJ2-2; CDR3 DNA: TGTGCCAGCTCCCTGGGGCTAACGAACACCGGGGAGCTGTTTTTT; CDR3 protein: CASSLGLTNTGELFF
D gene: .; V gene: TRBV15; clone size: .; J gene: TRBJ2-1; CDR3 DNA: TGTGCCACCAGCAACCGGGACAAAGGAAACAATGAGCAGTTCTTC; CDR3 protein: CATSNRDKGNNEQFF
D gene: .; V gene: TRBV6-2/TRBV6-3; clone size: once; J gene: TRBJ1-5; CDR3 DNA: TGTGCCAGCAGTACTACGAGGGCAGGGTATCAGCCCCAGCATTTT; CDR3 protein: CASSTTRAGYQPQHF
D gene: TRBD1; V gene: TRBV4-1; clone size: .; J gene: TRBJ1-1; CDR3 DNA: TGCGCCAGCAGCCTCCAGGGGGGCGGGAACACTGAAGCTTTCTTT; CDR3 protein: CASSLQGGGNTEAFF
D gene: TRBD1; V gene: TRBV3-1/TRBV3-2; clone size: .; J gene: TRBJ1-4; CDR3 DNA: TGTGCCAGCAGCCCCGATCTAAACAGGGGCGCGAGTGAAAAACTGTTTTTT; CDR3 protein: CASSPDLNRGASEKLFF
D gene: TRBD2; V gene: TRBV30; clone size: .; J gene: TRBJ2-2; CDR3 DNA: TGTGCCTGCCCTCCCGGGACTATACTTTCCACCGGGGAGCTGTTTTTT; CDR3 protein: CACPPGTILSTGELFF
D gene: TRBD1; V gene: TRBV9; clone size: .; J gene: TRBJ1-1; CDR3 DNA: TGTGCCAGCAGCCCGCGGACAGGGGCCAGGGGGGGCACTGAAGCTTTCTTT; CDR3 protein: CASSPRTGARGGTEAFF
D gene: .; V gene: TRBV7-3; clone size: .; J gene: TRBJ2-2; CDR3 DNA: TGTGCCAGCAGCTCCGGACTGAACACCGGGGAGCTGTTTTTT; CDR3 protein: CASSSGLNTGELFF
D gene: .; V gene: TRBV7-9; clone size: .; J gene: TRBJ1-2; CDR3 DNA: TGTGCCAGCAGCACCCCCCGGGCCCTCTTCTATGGCTACACCTTC; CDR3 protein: CASSTPRALFYGYTF
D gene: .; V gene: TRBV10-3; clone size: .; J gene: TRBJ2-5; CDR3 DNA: TGTGCCATCAGTGATCTTGTGGACCAAGAGACCCAGTACTTC; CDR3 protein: CAISDLVDQETQYF
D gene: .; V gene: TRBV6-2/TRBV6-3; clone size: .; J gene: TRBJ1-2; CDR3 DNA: TGTGCCAGCAGTTACGGAGGAGCTAACTATGGCTACACCTTC; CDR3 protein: CASSYGGANYGYTF
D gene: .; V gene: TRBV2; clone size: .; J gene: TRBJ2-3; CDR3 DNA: TGTGCCAGCAGCCCTGGGGTGGGGCTCACAGATACGCAGTATTTT; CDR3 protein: CASSPGVGLTDTQYF
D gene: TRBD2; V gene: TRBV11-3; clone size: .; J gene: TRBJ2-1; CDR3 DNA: TGTGCCAGCAGCTTAGGCACCGGGACTAGCGGGCGCCACGGGTACAATGAGCAGTTCTTC; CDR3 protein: CASSLGTGTSGRHGYNEQFF
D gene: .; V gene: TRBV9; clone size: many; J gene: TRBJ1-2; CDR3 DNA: TGTGCCAGCAGCGTAGTTTGGGTTCCCACATCTAACTATGGCTACACCTTC; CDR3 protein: CASSVVWVPTSNYGYTF
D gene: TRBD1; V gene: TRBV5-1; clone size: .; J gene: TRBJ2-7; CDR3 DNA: TGCGCCAGCAGCCAAGGACAGGGGGCAACCTGGGAGCAGTACTTC; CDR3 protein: CASSQGQGATWEQYF
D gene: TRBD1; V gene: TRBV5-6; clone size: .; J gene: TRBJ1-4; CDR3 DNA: TGTGCCAGCAGCTGGGGACAGGGGGCTGATGAAAAACTGTTTTTT; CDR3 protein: CASSWGQGADEKLFF
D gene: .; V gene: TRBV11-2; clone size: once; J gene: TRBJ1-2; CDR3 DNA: TGTGCCAGCAGCTTGGTCCGGGGGGCAAGTGGCTACACCTTC; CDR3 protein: CASSLVRGASGYTF
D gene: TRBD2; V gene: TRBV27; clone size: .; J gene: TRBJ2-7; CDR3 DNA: TGTGCCAGCAATCGCGGGGGGGCCCCAAACGAGCAGTACTTC; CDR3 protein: CASNRGGAPNEQYF
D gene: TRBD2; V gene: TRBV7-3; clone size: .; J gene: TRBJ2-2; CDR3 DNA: TGTGCCAGCAGCCAAGCGGGAGTGTACACCGGGGAGCTGTTTTTT; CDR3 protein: CASSQAGVYTGELFF
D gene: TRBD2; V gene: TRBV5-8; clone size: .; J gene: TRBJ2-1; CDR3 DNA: TGTGCCAGCAGCTCAGGACTAGCGGGAGGATTCAATGAGCAGTTCTTC; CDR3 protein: CASSSGLAGGFNEQFF
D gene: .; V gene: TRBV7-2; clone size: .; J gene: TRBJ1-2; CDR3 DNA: TGTGCCAGCAGCCCGCCCGGGACGGCTACTTCAAGGCGCACCTTC; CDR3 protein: CASSPPGTATSRRTF
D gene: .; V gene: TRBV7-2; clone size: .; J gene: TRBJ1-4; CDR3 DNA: TGTGCCAGCAGCTTAGTTAGGGGGAAATCTAATGAAAAACTGTTTTTT; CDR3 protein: CASSLVRGKSNEKLFF
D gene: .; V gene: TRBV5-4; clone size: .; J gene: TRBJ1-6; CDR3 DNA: TGTGCCAGCAGCTTGGACGGGACCGTGAATTCACCCCTCCACTTT; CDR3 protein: CASSLDGTVNSPLHF
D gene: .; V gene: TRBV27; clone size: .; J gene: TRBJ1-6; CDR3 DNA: TGTGCCAGCAGTTCGCAGGATTCACCCCTCCACTTT; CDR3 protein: CASSSQDSPLHF
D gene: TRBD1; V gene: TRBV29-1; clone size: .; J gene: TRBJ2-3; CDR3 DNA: TGCGGCTACGACAGGGGGGGCACAGATACGCAGTATTTT; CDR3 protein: CGYDRGGTDTQYF
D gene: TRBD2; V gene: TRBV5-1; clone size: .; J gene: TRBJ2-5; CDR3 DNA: TGCGCCAGCGCCCTTTTACTAGCGGGAGAAGGGACCCAGTACTTC; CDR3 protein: CASALLLAGEGTQYF
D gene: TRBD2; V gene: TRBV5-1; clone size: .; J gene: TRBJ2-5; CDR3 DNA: TGCGCCAGCAGCCCGAGGACTAGCGGGATAGAGACCCAGTACTTC; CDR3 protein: CASSPRTSGIETQYF
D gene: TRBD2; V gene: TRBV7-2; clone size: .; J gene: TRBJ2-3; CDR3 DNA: TGTGCCAGCAGCCCCGGACTAGCGGGAGCGGCAGATACGCAGTATTTT; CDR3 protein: CASSPGLAGAADTQYF
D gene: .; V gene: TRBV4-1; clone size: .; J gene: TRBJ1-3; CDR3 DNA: TGCGCCAGCAGCCACCCGGGGGCCGGTTTCAACACCATATATTTT; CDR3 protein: CASSHPGAGFNTIYF